The 25 T cell receptor beta chains below come from one sample, sequenced in a study of CD8+CD57+ T cells in acquired aplastic anemia. Researchers used genomic DNA as the template to profile TCR beta VDJ and CDR3. TCRdb redid the calling of the reads with MiXCR, one entry per CDR3 protein. The top ten hold 35% to 55% of the sample, which has 200,000 or so distinct CDR3 sequences, 64% seen once. The specimen sequenced was sorted CD4+, CD8+, or CD8+CD57+ T cells (not recorded which) from PBMCs. The receptors come from a human donor with severe aplastic anemia or a healthy control (not recorded which).

The rearrangement links TRBV12-3 or TRBV12-4 to TRBJ1-1, with 7 bases that match TRBD1. Trimming at V came to 7 bases and at J to 4 bases, leaving 9 bases not matched to a gene. CDR3 length: 14 amino acids. CDR3 nucleotide sequence: TGTGCCAGCACCAAGTCAGGGGGGAGCACTGAAGCTTTCTTT. Residues: CASTKSGGSTEAFF.

The chain combines TRBV6-4 with TRBJ2-3; 7 nucleotides align to TRBD2. The CDR3 has 12 amino acids. Trimming removed 6 bases from V and 3 bases from J; junction bases left unmatched: 0. CDR1 and CDR2 (germline): MRHNA, SNTAGT. In DNA form, the CDR3 reads TGTGCCAGCAGGGGGGGGACAGATACGCAGTATTTT. Encoded protein: CASRGGTDTQYF.

This clonotype has just one count. The J gene is TRBJ2-2, the V gene TRBV7-9, with D tentatively TRBD1 (5 bases). There are 16 residues in the CDR3. The ends were cut back, 4 bases at V and 1 base at J, with 13 bases in the middle. CDR1 SEHNR and CDR2 FQNEAQ come from the germline V gene (reference sequence). The CDR3 DNA reads TGTGCCAGCAGCTCCAGCCAGGGTTTGAACACCGGGGAGCTGTTTTTT. Amino acid sequence: CASSSSQGLNTGELFF.

The chain is built from TRBV19 and TRBJ1-1, with D perhaps TRBD1 (5 bases). Trimming took off 2 bases at V and 11 bases at J, with 15 bases between the two ends. Germline V lookup: CDR1 LNHDA, CDR2 SQIVND (reference sequence). The CDR3 extends over 13 amino acids. CDR3 nucleotide sequence: TGTGCCAGTAGTATATCGGCAGGGCCTGGGGCTTTCTTT. Amino acid sequence: CASSISAGPGAFF.

This rearrangement joins TRBV14 to TRBJ2-7, with D perhaps matching TRBD1 (6 bases). Germline CDR1 is SGHDN and CDR2 is FVKESK. With 6 bases removed from V and 6 bases from J, the gap between germline ends came to 18 bases. The CDR3 contains 14 residues. The CDR3 is CASRQTYRDSEQYF. In nucleotides, the CDR3 is TGTGCCAGCAGACAAACCTACAGGGATAGCGAGCAGTACTTC. The whole variable domain, remainder taken from reference TRBV14 and TRBJ2-7, is EAGVTQFPSHSVIEKGQTVTLRCDPISGHDNLYWYRRVMGKEIKFLLHFVKESKQDESGMPNNRFLAERTGGTYSTLKVQPAELEDSGVYFCASRQTYRDSEQYFGPGTRLTVT.

The rearrangement uses TRBV7-9 and TRBJ1-5; 9 bases are a match to TRBD1. This CDR3 region has 15 residues. V was clipped by 5 bases and J by 8 bases; unmatched bases: 10. Germline V gives CDR1 SEHNR, CDR2 FQNEAQ (reference sequence). The CDR3 region is CASSPGTGSFEPQHF. The CDR3 DNA reads as TGTGCCAGCAGCCCAGGGACAGGGAGTTTTGAGCCCCAGCATTTT.

This clonotype turned up a few times. CDR3: CASSPAAGANVLTF. CDR3 bases: TGTGCCAGTAGTCCGGCAGCTGGGGCCAACGTCCTGACTTTC. This chain connects TRBV19 to TRBJ2-6; no clear D gene. CDR1 and CDR2 (germline): LNHDA, SQIVND (reference sequence). The CDR3 has 14 amino acids. Trimming removed 5 bases at V and 2 bases at J, with 7 bases between.

The rearrangement joins TRBV7-6 to TRBJ2-5; TRBD2 matches 10 bases. V trimming: 5 bases; J trimming: 4 bases; junction bases outside the gene matches: 7. Germline V gene sequence: CDR1 SGHVS, CDR2 FNYEAQ. This CDR3 comprises 15 residues. CDR3 in amino acids: CASSPLAGGIETQYF. Written as DNA, the CDR3 is TGTGCCAGCAGCCCATTAGCGGGAGGAATAGAGACCCAGTACTTC.

This clonotype was counted ten times or more. The V and J genes are TRBV29-1 and TRBJ1-2; D not resolved. Trimming cost V 6 bases and J 6 bases, with 11 bases left between them. CDR1 is SQVTM, CDR2 ANQGSEA, per germline. This CDR3 has 11 residues. The CDR3 nucleotides are TGCAGCGTCGTGGTCTGGAATGGCTACACCTTC. Its protein is CSVVVWNGYTF.

This rearrangement joins TRBV7-8 to TRBJ2-7, with 9 bases identical to TRBD2. V gave up 1 base and J gave up 6 bases; unmatched junction bases: 7. Germline-derived CDR1 and CDR2 are SGHVS and FQNEAQ. The CDR3 spans 15 residues. The CDR3 reads CASSLDGSGGREQYF. CDR3 coding DNA: TGTGCCAGCAGCTTAGATGGTAGCGGGGGCCGCGAGCAGTACTTC. Full variable domain (rest looked up from reference TRBV7-8 and TRBJ2-7): GAGVSQSPRYKVAKRGQDVALRCDPISGHVSLFWYQQALGQGPEFLTYFQNEAQLDKSGLPSDRFFAERPEGSVSTLKIQRTQQEDSAVYLCASSLDGSGGREQYFGPGTRLTVT.

The J gene is TRBJ2-7, the V gene TRBV7-3; the D gene could be TRBD1 or TRBD2 (5 bases each). The ends were cut back, 4 bases at V and 5 bases at J, with 18 bases in the middle. Germline V lookup: CDR1 SGHTA, CDR2 FQGTGA. The length of the CDR3 is 15 residues. In nucleotides, the CDR3 is TGTGCCAGCAGCTCCTGGGACGGCCCACGGGACGAGCAGTACTTC. It specifies CASSSWDGPRDEQYF.

To note about this clonotype: A read error may produce the germline difference seen at one junction end. DNA for the CDR3: TGTGCCAGCAGCCCCACTAGCGAAGAGATCCAGTACTTC. The encoded protein is CASSPTSEEIQYF. The chain combines TRBV3-1 with TRBJ2-5; 7 bases align to TRBD2. The CDR3 covers 13 residues. The germline V gene encodes CDR1 LGHDT and CDR2 YNNKEL (reference sequence).

The table lists this clonotype with a few counts. The chain joins TRBV7-9 to TRBJ1-3; D not certain. CDR1 is SEHNR and CDR2 is FQNEAQ in the germline V gene (reference sequence). V lost 1 base to trimming and J lost 3 bases, with 4 bases between them. The CDR3 runs to 13 residues. CDR3 sequence reads: CASSLGLGNTIYF. In DNA form, the CDR3 reads TGTGCCAGCAGCTTAGGTCTTGGAAACACCATATATTTT.

The chain links TRBV9 to TRBJ2-2; possible D gene TRBD1, 5 bases. The CDR3 has 16 residues. V lost 1 base and J 0 bases, leaving 10 bases between the germline ends. The germline V gene has CDR1 SGDLS and CDR2 YYNGEE. For the CDR3, the DNA is TGTGCCAGCAGCGTATCAGGGTTAGCGAACACCGGGGAGCTGTTTTTT. Amino acids: CASSVSGLANTGELFF. Full variable domain (outside the CDR3, taken from reference TRBV9 and TRBJ2-2): DSGVTQTPKHLITATGQRVTLRCSPRSGDLSVYWYQQSLDQGLQFLIQYYNGEERAKGNILERFSAQQFPDLHSELNLSSLELGDSALYFCASSVSGLANTGELFFGEGSRLTVL.

The chain joins TRBV7-2 to TRBJ1-2; D unclear. Between the trimmed V and J ends, which lost 4 bases and 4 bases, there was a span of 10 bases. The CDR3 is made up of 13 amino acids. The germline CDR1 and CDR2 sequences are SGHTA and FQGNSA. CDR3 sequence reads: CASSYEGFYGYTF. DNA of the CDR3: TGTGCCAGCAGCTACGAGGGCTTCTATGGCTACACCTTC. Combining the CDR3 with reference TRBV7-2 and TRBJ1-2 gives the whole variable domain GAGVSQSPSNKVTEKGKDVELRCDPISGHTALYWYRQSLGQGLEFLIYFQGNSAPDKSGLPSDRFSAERTGGSVSTLTIQRTQQEDSAVYLCASSYEGFYGYTFGSGTRLTVV.

J is TRBJ1-2 and V is TRBV20-1, with a possible D match to TRBD1 (5 bases). Trimming took 8 bases from V and 0 from J, leaving 13 bases between them. The CDR3 has 13 amino acids. Germline V gene sequence: CDR1 DFQATT, CDR2 SNEGSKA (reference sequence). The CDR3 is CSPLEGTNYGYTF. CDR3 nucleotides: TGCAGTCCCCTTGAGGGGACTAACTATGGCTACACCTTC.

V gene TRBV5-6 combines with J gene TRBJ1-5; D uncertain. The CDR3 extends over 12 amino acids. Trimming shortened V by 3 bases and J by 3 bases, and 4 bases separated the two germline ends. The germline V gene has CDR1 SGHDT and CDR2 YYEEEE. Written as DNA, the CDR3 is TGTGCCAGCAGCTGGCTCAATCAGCCCCAGCATTTT. Amino acids: CASSWLNQPQHF.

This clonotype was detected ten times or more. The chain employs TRBV6-1 and TRBJ2-7; TRBD2 agrees at 9 bases. Germline CDR1 reads MNHNS; CDR2 reads SASEGT. The CDR3 is 15 amino acids. With V trimmed by 5 bases and J by 4 bases, 9 bases remained unmatched. As DNA, the CDR3 is TGTGCCAGCAGTAAACCCCCGACTAGCGGTTACGAGCAGTACTTC. Translating it yields CASSKPPTSGYEQYF.

This clonotype has at least ten counts. V is TRBV20-1 and J is TRBJ1-1; a weak D match, TRBD1 (5 bases). The CDR3 length is 12 residues. CDR1 is DFQATT, CDR2 SNEGSKA, per germline (reference sequence). Trimming took off 6 bases at V and 5 bases at J, with 13 bases between the two ends. The DNA for the CDR3 is TGCAGTGCCAGGTCAGGGAGTACTGAAGCTTTCTTT. Its protein is CSARSGSTEAFF.

This clonotype has only a few counts. The chain recombines TRBV7-9 with TRBJ1-3, with TRBD1 matching 9 bases. Germline CDR1 is SEHNR and CDR2 is FQNEAQ (reference sequence). There are 15 residues in the CDR3. The V and J ends lost 6 bases and 4 bases, in that order; junction bases with no gene match: 7. The chain's CDR3 is CASRSQGADGNTIYF. The CDR3 DNA is TGTGCCAGCAGGTCACAGGGGGCGGACGGAAACACCATATATTTT.

This sequence joins TRBV7-8 and TRBJ2-7; 9 nucleotides align to TRBD1. The CDR3 extends over 14 amino acids. V lost 4 bases to trimming and J lost 7 bases; unmatched junction nucleotides: 8. Germline V gene lookup returns CDR1 SGHVS and CDR2 FQNEAQ. Here the CDR3 DNA reads TGTGCCAGCAGCTACCCGGGACAGGGCTGGGAGCAGTACTTC. Translation gives CASSYPGQGWEQYF.

This clonotype appeared a single time. The chain employs TRBV7-9 and TRBJ1-1; 8 bases are shared with TRBD1. V gave up 5 bases and J gave up 1 base; unmatched junction bases: 6. Germline loops: CDR1 SEHNR, CDR2 FQNEAQ (reference sequence). There are 15 residues in the CDR3. The CDR3 DNA reads as TGTGCCAGCAGCGACACAGGGGGAACGAACACTGAAGCTTTCTTT. It yields the protein CASSDTGGTNTEAFF. Complete variable domain (other parts from reference TRBV7-9 and TRBJ1-1): DTGVSQNPRHKITKRGQNVTFRCDPISEHNRLYWYRQTLGQGPEFLTYFQNEAQLEKSRLLSDRFSAERPKGSFSTLEIQRTEQGDSAMYLCASSDTGGTNTEAFFGQGTRLTVV.

This clonotype showed up many times. The V call is TRBV4-3, the J call TRBJ2-1; a weak D match, TRBD2 (5 bases). Germline V gives CDR1 LGHNA, CDR2 YSLEER. The CDR3 is 15 residues long. With 1 base removed from V and 0 bases from J, the gap between germline ends came to 7 bases. The CDR3 region has the DNA TGCGCCAGCAGCCAAGGACGGGACTCCTACAATGAGCAGTTCTTC. This sequence encodes CASSQGRDSYNEQFF.

The CDR3 DNA is TGCAGTGCGGGTGGGGGACTAGCGACAGATACGCAGTATTTT. This codes for CSAGGGLATDTQYF. The chain carries TRBV20-1 and TRBJ2-3, with 10 bases identical to TRBD2. Germline CDR1 DFQATT, CDR2 SNEGSKA (reference sequence). The CDR3 contains 14 residues. Trimming took 6 bases from V and 3 from J; bases not matched to a gene: 6.

This clonotype was counted a few times. The gene calls are TRBV2 and TRBJ1-1, with a tentative D call TRBD1 (6 bases). This CDR3 is built from 15 residues. CDR1 and CDR2 (germline): SNHLY, FYNNEI. V dropped 3 bases and J dropped 1 base, with 12 bases sitting between them. CDR3 protein: CASSEGGLQNTEAFF. CDR3 nucleotide sequence: TGTGCCAGCAGTGAGGGGGGCTTACAGAACACTGAAGCTTTCTTT. The full variable domain, rest sourced from reference TRBV2 and TRBJ1-1, is EPEVTQTPSHQVTQMGQEVILRCVPISNHLYFYWYRQILGQKVEFLVSFYNNEISEKSEIFDDQFSVERPDGSNFTLKIRSTKLEDSAMYFCASSEGGLQNTEAFFGQGTRLTVV.